The 16 T cell receptor beta chains listed next were all sequenced from one sample in a study of technical replicates of blood from several donors. Some clones are missing from TCRdb's copy, which holds only in-frame ones; the method was immunoSEQ multiplex PCR. The profile covers around 83,000 clones, with approximately 95% appearing a single time and around 0.25% taken by the ten largest. The source material was T cells isolated from PBMCs. These receptor sequences come from a human donor in good health.

The gene calls are TRBV2 and TRBJ1-2; D unclear. Germline CDR1 reads SNHLY; CDR2 reads FYNNEI. This CDR3 is 10 amino acids long. Trimming stripped 4 bases from V and 5 bases from J, with 2 bases between. The CDR3 DNA reads as TGTGCCAGCAGTGCATATGGCTACACCTTC. It encodes CASSAYGYTF. Complete variable domain (other parts from reference TRBV2 and TRBJ1-2): EPEVTQTPSHQVTQMGQEVILRCVPISNHLYFYWYRQILGQKVEFLVSFYNNEISEKSEIFDDQFSVERPDGSNFTLKIRSTKLEDSAMYFCASSAYGYTFGSGTRLTVV.

V gene TRBV6-5 combines with J gene TRBJ2-7; 8 bases line up with TRBD2. This CDR3 has 12 residues. Looked up from germline, CDR1 is MNHEY and CDR2 is SVGAGI. Losses at the gene ends were 8 bases for V and 5 bases for J; bases not matched to a gene: 5. CDR3 amino acids: CASSGGGNEQYF. CDR3 nucleotide sequence: TGTGCCAGCTCGGGGGGGGGAAACGAGCAGTACTTC.

This chain uses TRBV28 with TRBJ2-2; the D gene is possibly TRBD2 (7 bases). The ends were cut back, 7 bases at V and 6 bases at J, with 18 bases in the middle. This CDR3 is 15 amino acids long. Germline V gene lookup returns CDR1 MDHEN and CDR2 SYDVKM. CDR3 sequence (DNA): TGTGCCAGCATAGGGGGGGGCGACTTCGCCGGGGAGCTGTTTTTT. It specifies CASIGGGDFAGELFF.

The chain carries TRBV28 and TRBJ1-2; TRBD1 agrees at 7 bases. This CDR3 is 13 amino acids long. J lost 7 bases, V lost 7 bases, and 9 bases had no gene match. Germline lookup yields CDR1 MDHEN and CDR2 SYDVKM. CDR3 loop: CASTLRGEIGYTF. CDR3 nucleotide sequence: TGTGCCAGCACCCTCAGGGGGGAAATTGGCTACACCTTC.

The V gene is TRBV7-8, the J gene TRBJ2-2; perhaps TRBD2 as D (6 bases). The CDR3 has 20 residues. Per germline, CDR1 SGHVS and CDR2 FQNEAQ. The V end was cut by 2 bases, the J end by 0 bases, with 22 bases between. CDR3 bases: TGTGCCAGCAGCTTAAGGCCTAGCGTCGCCTGGACCGCGAACACCGGGGAGCTGTTTTTT. It yields the protein CASSLRPSVAWTANTGELFF.

The genes are TRBV18 and TRBJ2-7; D unclear. Germline V gene sequence: CDR1 KGHSH, CDR2 LQKENI. Trimming took 2 bases from V and 5 from J, leaving 13 bases between them. This CDR3 is 14 amino acids long. The CDR3: CASSPGGPKDEQYF. DNA of the CDR3: TGTGCCAGCTCACCAGGTGGGCCGAAGGACGAGCAGTACTTC.

The chain recombines TRBV4-1 with TRBJ2-7; TRBD1 might be the D (7 bases). The length of the CDR3 is 15 residues. Germline V gene data show CDR1 as MGHRA and CDR2 as YSYEKL. Trimming removed 2 bases from V and 2 bases from J, with 13 bases in between. DNA for the CDR3: TGCGCCAGCAGCCAACCTAGCAGGGGGGCCTACGAGCAGTACTTC. It encodes CASSQPSRGAYEQYF.

This clone was found a few times. V usage is TRBV2 and J usage is TRBJ1-1; 7 nucleotides match TRBD1. Germline V gene data show CDR1 as SNHLY and CDR2 as FYNNEI. CDR3 length equals 16 residues. Trimming at V came to 7 bases and at J to 1 base, leaving 12 bases not matched to a gene. The CDR3 region is CASKGEQGRRNTEAFF. CDR3 in DNA: TGTGCCAGCAAGGGAGAACAGGGGAGGCGGAACACTGAAGCTTTCTTT.

This clone has just one count. The chain is built from TRBV7-9 and TRBJ2-6, with TRBD1 matching 11 bases. The CDR3 contains 18 residues. V lost 2 bases, J lost 0 bases, and 3 bases stayed unmatched. Per germline, CDR1 SEHNR and CDR2 FQNEAQ (reference sequence). This CDR3 is CASSLFGTGGSGANVLTF. The CDR3 DNA sequence: TGTGCCAGCAGCTTATTTGGGACAGGGGGCTCTGGGGCCAACGTCCTGACTTTC.

The chain is built from TRBV7-9 and TRBJ1-1; D is ambiguous. Germline loops: CDR1 SEHNR, CDR2 FQNEAQ (reference sequence). This CDR3 region has 14 residues. With 6 bases removed from V and 1 base from J, the gap between germline ends came to 12 bases. CDR3 bases: TGTGCCAGCAGGCCCCTTTACGGGAACACTGAAGCTTTCTTT. Translated, it gives CASRPLYGNTEAFF.

V gene TRBV6-5 combines with J gene TRBJ2-1; 9 bases fit TRBD2. Germline assignment: CDR1 MNHEY and CDR2 SVGAGI. Trimming took 5 bases from V and 5 from J; bases not matched to a gene: 4. The CDR3 loop spans 14 amino acids. This CDR3 is CASSRLAGNNEQFF. CDR3 in DNA: TGTGCCAGCAGTAGGCTAGCGGGGAACAATGAGCAGTTCTTC.

The J gene is TRBJ2-7, the V gene TRBV27, with 12 nucleotides matching TRBD2. CDR3 length equals 15 residues. V lost 6 bases and J lost 3; bases outside the gene matches: 6. The germline gives CDR1 MNHEY, CDR2 SMNVEV (reference sequence). CDR3 DNA: TGTGCCAGCAGCCCTAGACTAGCGGGAGTCTACGAGCAGTACTTC. Translation gives CASSPRLAGVYEQYF.

The genes are TRBV15 and TRBJ2-1; 12 nucleotides line up with TRBD2. CDR1 is LNHNV, CDR2 YYDKDF, per germline (reference sequence). The trim removed 5 bases at V and 8 bases at J, leaving 10 bases unmatched. The CDR3 runs 16 residues. CDR3: CATSLPSGRVFDEQFF. In DNA, the CDR3 is TGTGCCACCAGCCTACCTAGCGGGAGGGTGTTTGATGAGCAGTTCTTC.

The V call is TRBV5-1, the J call TRBJ2-3; 12 positions agree with TRBD1. Looked up from germline, CDR1 is SGHRS and CDR2 is YFSETQ. V dropped 3 bases and J dropped 9; count of bases not matched to a gene: 11. This CDR3 contains 16 residues. DNA for the CDR3: TGCGCCAGCAGCTCGGACGGGACAGGGGGCAGGAGAACGCAGTATTTT. Its translation is CASSSDGTGGRRTQYF.

The chain links TRBV6-1 to TRBJ2-7; D is possibly TRBD2 (6 bases). CDR3 size: 15 residues. The V and J ends lost 6 bases and 0 bases respectively, with 15 bases between them. Germline V CDR1 and CDR2: MNHNS, SASEGT. This CDR3 reads CASSLVSGSSYEQYF. The CDR3 DNA reads TGTGCCAGCAGCCTCGTTAGCGGTAGCTCCTACGAGCAGTACTTC.

This clone was counted a single time. V usage is TRBV28 and J usage is TRBJ2-7; D perhaps matches TRBD2 (6 bases). CDR1 and CDR2 (germline): MDHEN, SYDVKM. The CDR3 spans 14 residues. The V gene lost 6 bases and the J gene lost 0 bases, with 12 bases spanning the gap. CDR3 DNA sequence: TGTGCCAGCAGACCAGTCGGGGGCTCCTACGAGCAGTACTTC. Protein sequence: CASRPVGGSYEQYF.